The TCR beta chain under discussion was sequenced for a study of beta chain features in type 1 diabetes. Study-wide points: In every one of the four CD4+ subsets, TCRB CDR3s were moderately but significantly shorter in Type 1 diabetes patients. Among type 1 diabetes patients, VDJ junctions had fewer insertions and more deletions.

The germline CDR1 and CDR2 sequences are MNHEY and SMNVEV (reference sequence). The ends were cut back, 2 bases at V and 1 base at J, with 5 bases in the middle. The CDR3 spans 13 residues. Comments on this clone: Its specificity is unknown.

Investigators reverse transcribed all isolated RNA, so they sequenced expressed TCRB transcripts. Data came from immunoSEQ multiplex PCR; TCRdb stores just in-frame clones and leaves some out. The sample carries about 260,000 clones, 24% recorded once. The sequencing input was naive CD4+ T cells from blood. This chain joins TRBV27 and TRBJ1-1; D uncertain. The receptor was isolated from a woman younger than 45 with type 1 diabetes. The CDR3: CASSLVRNTEAFF. Here the CDR3 DNA reads TGTGCCAGCAGTTTAGTTCGGAACACTGAAGCTTTCTTT.